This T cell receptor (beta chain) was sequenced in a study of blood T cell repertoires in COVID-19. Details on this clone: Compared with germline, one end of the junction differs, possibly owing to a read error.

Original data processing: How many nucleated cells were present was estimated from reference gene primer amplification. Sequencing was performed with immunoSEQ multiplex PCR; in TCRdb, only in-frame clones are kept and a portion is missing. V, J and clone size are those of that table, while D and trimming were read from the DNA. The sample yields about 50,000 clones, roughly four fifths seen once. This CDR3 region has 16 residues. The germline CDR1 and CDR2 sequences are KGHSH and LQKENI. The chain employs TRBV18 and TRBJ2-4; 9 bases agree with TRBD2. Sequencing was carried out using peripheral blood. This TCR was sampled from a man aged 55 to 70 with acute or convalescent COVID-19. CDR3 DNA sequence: TGTGCCAGCTCCCCACAGGCGGGGGGGCCGGGGAACATTCAGTACTTC. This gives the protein CASSPQAGGPGNIQYF.